This entry lists 21 T cell receptor beta chains sequenced from one sample in a study of technical replicates of blood from several donors. Assay used: immunoSEQ multiplex PCR; TCRdb lists only in-frame clones, some missing. Of around 13,000 clones listed, 95% are singletons. Sequenced sample: PBMCs. Every receptor here comes from a human donor in good health.

The chain couples TRBV18 to TRBJ2-1, with 8 nucleotides matching TRBD2. This CDR3 has 15 amino acids. J lost 5 bases, V lost 3 bases, and 6 bases had no gene match. Germline V lookup: CDR1 KGHSH, CDR2 LQKENI. CDR3: CASSPTSGENNEQFF. For the CDR3, the DNA is TGTGCCAGCTCACCTACTAGCGGCGAAAACAATGAGCAGTTCTTC.

CDR3 sequence: CASTKTDYNEQFF. Here the CDR3 DNA reads TGTGCCAGCACCAAGACAGATTACAATGAGCAGTTCTTC. The chain joins TRBV5-4 to TRBJ2-1; the D gene is possibly TRBD1 (5 bases). V was clipped by 6 bases and J by 4 bases, with 11 bases between them. The CDR3 is 13 amino acids. The germline V gene encodes CDR1 SGHNT and CDR2 YYREEE (reference sequence).

This rearrangement joins TRBV6-1 to TRBJ2-4; a possible D gene is TRBD1 (5 bases). The CDR3 loop spans 14 amino acids. Germline lookup yields CDR1 MNHNS and CDR2 SASEGT. V was trimmed by 3 bases and J by 9 bases, leaving 15 bases between them. The CDR3 sequence: CASSEATAWGIQYF. CDR3 in DNA: TGTGCCAGCAGTGAGGCGACAGCTTGGGGCATTCAGTACTTC.

Details on this clone: The same CDR3 can be traced to other DNA sequences in this sample. CDR3 region: CASSGGTGGEETQYF. The CDR3 coding sequence is TGCGCCAGCAGCGGCGGGACAGGGGGCGAGGAGACCCAGTACTTC. The chain carries TRBV5-1 and TRBJ2-5; 12 positions match TRBD1. This CDR3 has 15 amino acids. Losses at the gene ends were 4 bases for V and 5 bases for J; bases not matched to a gene: 6. Germline-derived CDR1 and CDR2 are SGHRS and YFSETQ.

The rearrangement joins TRBV7-8 to TRBJ1-1; TRBD1 agrees at 7 bases. V lost 1 base, J lost 0 bases, and 8 bases stayed unmatched. Germline CDR1 is SGHVS and CDR2 is FQNEAQ. The CDR3 sequence is 17 residues long. The CDR3 here is CASSLEGGSSLNTEAFF. CDR3 coding DNA: TGTGCCAGCAGCTTAGAAGGGGGCAGCAGCTTGAACACTGAAGCTTTCTTT.

This chain joins TRBV18 and TRBJ1-1; possible D gene TRBD1, 5 bases. The CDR3 runs 14 residues. Trimming removed 2 bases from V and 7 bases from J, with 14 bases in between. CDR1 is KGHSH, CDR2 LQKENI, per germline. CDR3 nucleotide sequence: TGTGCCAGCTCACCATCGGGGGTAGGAAATGAAGCTTTCTTT. Protein product: CASSPSGVGNEAFF.

This CDR3 is CASSDYLVYNEQFF. For the CDR3, the DNA is TGTGCCAGCAGTGACTACCTGGTCTACAATGAGCAGTTCTTC. This chain connects TRBV25-1 to TRBJ2-1; D ambiguous. Trimming stripped 3 bases from V and 3 bases from J, with 9 bases between. This CDR3 comprises 14 residues. The germline CDR1 and CDR2 sequences are MGHDK and SYGVNS.

The chain joins TRBV5-1 to TRBJ2-3; 10 bases map to TRBD1. V shed 5 bases and J 3 bases; nucleotides not matched to a gene: 9. Germline V lookup: CDR1 SGHRS, CDR2 YFSETQ. The CDR3 spans 16 residues. This CDR3 is CASSQTGTGETDTQYF. CDR3 DNA sequence: TGCGCCAGCAGTCAAACTGGGACAGGGGAAACAGATACGCAGTATTTT.

The chain joins TRBV19 to TRBJ2-5; D perhaps matches TRBD2 (5 bases). CDR3 length: 13 amino acids. Trimming stripped 6 bases from V and 5 bases from J, with 13 bases between. Germline V gene lookup returns CDR1 LNHDA and CDR2 SQIVND (reference sequence). This chain's CDR3 is CASRVAGGETQYF. The CDR3 DNA is TGTGCCAGTAGGGTGGCGGGCGGGGAGACCCAGTACTTC. The full variable domain, in which reference TRBV19 and TRBJ2-5 provide the parts outside the CDR3, is DGGITQSPKYLFRKEGQNVTLSCEQNLNHDAMYWYRQDPGQGLRLIYYSQIVNDFQKGDIAEGYSVSREKKESFPLTVTSAQKNPTAFYLCASRVAGGETQYFGPGTRLLVL.

The V and J genes are TRBV27 and TRBJ2-7; 15 nucleotides line up with TRBD2. The CDR3 consists of 15 residues. With V trimmed by 5 bases and J by 5 bases, 4 bases remained unmatched. The germline CDR1 and CDR2 sequences are MNHEY and SMNVEV (reference sequence). The CDR3 here is CASSPGTSGRNEQYF. CDR3 nucleotides: TGTGCCAGCAGTCCCGGGACTAGCGGGAGGAACGAGCAGTACTTC.

This chain connects TRBV7-6 to TRBJ2-3, with TRBD2 identical over 10 bases. The germline V gene encodes CDR1 SGHVS and CDR2 FNYEAQ. This CDR3 spans 15 amino acids. The trim removed 6 bases at V and 4 bases at J, leaving 7 bases unmatched. The CDR3 coding sequence is TGTGCCAGCAGTCCTAGCGGGAGAGCTTCAGATACGCAGTATTTT. Protein product: CASSPSGRASDTQYF.

This clone was observed once. The chain employs TRBV20-1 and TRBJ1-2; no definite D call. Germline-derived CDR1 and CDR2 are DFQATT and SNEGSKA (reference sequence). V gave up 6 bases and J gave up 10 bases, with 12 bases separating them. This CDR3 is 10 amino acids long. CDR3 sequence (DNA): TGCAGTGCGATTCTCCGCTACTACACCTTC. Protein: CSAILRYYTF.

The J gene is TRBJ1-4, the V gene TRBV6-5; D remains unclear. Looked up from germline, CDR1 is MNHEY and CDR2 is SVGAGI. Trimming took 5 bases from V and 8 from J, leaving 15 bases between them. The length of the CDR3 is 14 residues. The CDR3: CASSRGRGLEKLFF. Written as DNA, the CDR3 is TGTGCCAGCAGTCGTGGACGAGGGTTGGAAAAACTGTTTTTT.

The J gene is TRBJ2-3, the V gene TRBV6-5, with 7 bases fitting TRBD2. With 10 bases clipped from V and 2 bases from J, the junction kept 12 bases outside the gene matches. CDR3 size: 15 residues. CDR1 and CDR2 from the germline V gene are MNHEY and SVGAGI. Here the CDR3 DNA reads TGTGCCACCCGGCCGGGGGGAGGTCACACAGATACGCAGTATTTT. Translated, it gives CATRPGGGHTDTQYF.

This chain uses TRBV15 with TRBJ2-7, with a weak D call TRBD2 (5 bases). Trimming left V 0 bases short and J 6 bases short, with 18 bases between. Germline V gives CDR1 LNHNV, CDR2 YYDKDF (reference sequence). This CDR3 is 16 amino acids long. The CDR3 loop reads CATSRDSDRGLGEQYF. The CDR3 nucleotides read TGTGCCACCAGCAGAGATTCGGACCGGGGTCTGGGCGAGCAGTACTTC. The complete variable domain, with remaining parts taken from reference TRBV15 and TRBJ2-7, reads DAMVIQNPRYQVTQFGKPVTLSCSQTLNHNVMYWYQQKSSQAPKLLFHYYDKDFNNEADTPDNFQSRRPNTSFCFLDIRSPGLGDTAMYLCATSRDSDRGLGEQYFGPGTRLTVT.

This sequence joins TRBV10-2 and TRBJ2-7, with 8 nucleotides matching TRBD1. This CDR3 is 14 amino acids long. Germline V gene lookup returns CDR1 WSHSY and CDR2 SAAADI. The J segment lost 3 bases and the V segment lost 5 bases, leaving 6 bases of the junction unmatched. The CDR3 DNA is TGCGCCAGCAGTCTGACAGGGGATAACTACGAGCAGTACTTC. It encodes CASSLTGDNYEQYF.

The chain links TRBV7-9 to TRBJ1-2, with 9 bases that match TRBD1. From germline, CDR1 is SEHNR and CDR2 FQNEAQ (reference sequence). The V and J ends lost 2 bases and 4 bases, in that order; junction bases with no gene match: 2. This CDR3 has 14 amino acids. In DNA, the CDR3 is TGTGCCAGCAGCTTAAGGGACAGGGTCTATGGCTACACCTTC. Translating it yields CASSLRDRVYGYTF.

V usage is TRBV6-1 and J usage is TRBJ2-6; 11 bases are shared with TRBD2. The V and J ends lost 4 bases and 0 bases, in that order; junction bases with no gene match: 5. The CDR3 totals 18 residues. Germline assignment: CDR1 MNHNS and CDR2 SASEGT. CDR3: CASSARLAGNSGANVLTF. CDR3 sequence (DNA): TGTGCCAGCAGTGCGCGACTAGCGGGAAACTCTGGGGCCAACGTCCTGACTTTC.

In its sample, this clone was seen once. The V gene is TRBV13, the J gene TRBJ2-7; no reliable D call. Germline CDR1 reads PRHDT; CDR2 reads FYEKMQ (reference sequence). With 4 bases removed from V and 3 bases from J, the gap between germline ends came to 13 bases. The CDR3 totals 14 residues. CDR3: CASSSSLTLYEQYF. CDR3 bases: TGTGCCAGCAGCTCGTCCTTAACTCTCTACGAGCAGTACTTC.

The rearrangement joins TRBV4-1 to TRBJ1-3, with D unresolved. The CDR3 consists of 15 residues. CDR1 is MGHRA and CDR2 is YSYEKL in the germline V gene. With 1 base removed from V and 2 bases from J, the gap between germline ends came to 9 bases. The DNA for the CDR3 is TGCGCCAGCAGCCAAGTAGAGGGTCCTGGAAACACCATATATTTT. Protein: CASSQVEGPGNTIYF.

Here the CDR3 reads CASSLEQGNYGYTF. The CDR3 DNA is TGTGCCAGCAGTTTAGAACAGGGAAACTATGGCTACACCTTC. The chain links TRBV28 to TRBJ1-2; perhaps TRBD1 as D (6 bases). Germline-derived CDR1 and CDR2 are MDHEN and SYDVKM. The V end was cut by 2 bases, the J end by 2 bases, with 9 bases between. The CDR3 covers 14 residues.